One and the same sample provided the 24 T cell receptor beta chains below, sequenced in a study of cytomegalovirus exposure and HLA in healthy donors. Vbeta (60) and Jbeta (13) primers were used in the PCR. Sequenced by immunoSEQ multiplex PCR; TCRdb stores in-frame clones only, minus some. The table has around 120,000 clones, just over 15% seen once; the top ten hold under 2.5%. Sequences were obtained from PBMCs. The receptor source for this set is a young woman in good health and CMV-seronegative.

This chain links TRBV5-4 with TRBJ2-7, with D possibly being TRBD1 (6 bases). V was trimmed by 0 bases and J by 4 bases, leaving 14 bases between them. Germline CDR1 SGHNT, CDR2 YYREEE (reference sequence). The CDR3 sequence is 15 residues long. The chain's CDR3 is CASSLDLGQPYEQYF. The DNA of the CDR3 is TGTGCCAGCAGCTTGGACCTCGGACAGCCTTACGAGCAGTACTTC.

V and J are TRBV11-2 and TRBJ1-1; D not certain. The germline V and J ends were trimmed by 1 base and 0 bases, with 9 bases remaining between them. The CDR3 length is 15 residues. The germline V gene has CDR1 SGHAT and CDR2 FQNNGV. This CDR3 is CASSLGRAVNTEAFF. For the CDR3, the DNA is TGTGCCAGCAGCTTAGGGCGGGCCGTGAACACTGAAGCTTTCTTT. Combining the CDR3 with reference TRBV11-2 and TRBJ1-1 gives the whole variable domain EAGVAQSPRYKIIEKRQSVAFWCNPISGHATLYWYQQILGQGPKLLIQFQNNGVVDDSQLPKDRFSAERLKGVDSTLKIQPAKLEDSAVYLCASSLGRAVNTEAFFGQGTRLTVV.

The V and J genes are TRBV13 and TRBJ2-2; 13 bases line up with TRBD2. This CDR3 is 18 amino acids long. The junction had 5 bases not matched to a gene; V was cut back by 4 bases and J by 0 bases. The germline V gene has CDR1 PRHDT and CDR2 FYEKMQ (reference sequence). The CDR3 DNA reads TGTGCCAGCAGCTCCGGACTAGCGGGAGTGGCGAACACCGGGGAGCTGTTTTTT. This codes for CASSSGLAGVANTGELFF.

A few counts support this clone. The J gene is TRBJ2-1, the V gene TRBV19, with TRBD1 matching 9 bases. V gave up 8 bases and J gave up 4 bases; unmatched junction bases: 9. The CDR3 runs 15 residues. Per germline, CDR1 LNHDA and CDR2 SQIVND (reference sequence). This CDR3 is CASRGTGNGYNEQFF. The CDR3 nucleotides read TGTGCCAGTCGGGGGACAGGGAACGGGTACAATGAGCAGTTCTTC. The whole variable domain, remainder taken from reference TRBV19 and TRBJ2-1, is DGGITQSPKYLFRKEGQNVTLSCEQNLNHDAMYWYRQDPGQGLRLIYYSQIVNDFQKGDIAEGYSVSREKKESFPLTVTSAQKNPTAFYLCASRGTGNGYNEQFFGPGTRLTVL.

This clone appeared a single time. A read error may produce the germline difference seen at one junction end. The chain recombines TRBV5-6 with TRBJ1-2, with TRBD1 as a possible D gene (6 bases). The germline gives CDR1 SGHDT, CDR2 YYEEEE. The CDR3 has 16 amino acids. This CDR3 reads CASSKPRSRTDYGYSF. For the CDR3, the DNA is TGTGCCAGCAGCAAACCTCGCTCCCGGACAGACTATGGCTACTCCTTC.

This chain joins TRBV5-6 and TRBJ2-1, with no clear D. V lost 1 base and J lost 8, with 4 bases in between. This CDR3 is 11 amino acids long. Germline values: CDR1 SGHDT, CDR2 YYEEEE. CDR3 loop: CASSLSDEQFF. In nucleotides, the CDR3 is TGTGCCAGCAGCTTGTCGGATGAGCAGTTCTTC.

The CDR3 spells CASSSLSEKLFF. The CDR3 coding sequence is TGTGCCAGCAGTTCCCTTTCGGAAAAACTGTTTTTT. This chain joins TRBV28 and TRBJ1-4; D remains unclear. The V end was cut by 4 bases, the J end by 8 bases, with 8 bases between. The germline gives CDR1 MDHEN, CDR2 SYDVKM. This CDR3 is 12 amino acids long.

This clone has just a few counts. The gene calls are TRBV30 and TRBJ2-2; the match to TRBD1 covers 8 bases. The ends lost 7 bases at V and 1 base at J; junction bases unmatched: 8. The CDR3 is 15 amino acids. Germline V gene data show CDR1 as GTSNPN and CDR2 as SVGIG (reference sequence). In nucleotides, the CDR3 is TGTGCCTCATTCCCGGGACAGGAGAACACCGGGGAGCTGTTTTTT. Encoded protein: CASFPGQENTGELFF.

This sequence joins TRBV5-6 and TRBJ1-5; maybe TRBD1 (5 bases). The CDR3 totals 13 residues. V was cut by 4 bases and J by 6 bases, with 11 bases left in between. Germline CDR1 reads SGHDT; CDR2 reads YYEEEE. In nucleotides, the CDR3 is TGTGCCAGCAGCCTCCCGGGGGGTCAGCCCCAGCATTTT. It translates to CASSLPGGQPQHF.

J is TRBJ1-5 and V is TRBV25-1, with 7 bases aligning to TRBD1. In germline, CDR1 is MGHDK, CDR2 SYGVNS. Unmatched junction bases numbered 0, after V lost 4 bases and J lost 0 bases. The CDR3 covers 14 residues. In nucleotides, the CDR3 is TGTGCCAGCAGTGGACAGGGTAGCAATCAGCCCCAGCATTTT. Protein sequence: CASSGQGSNQPQHF.

V usage is TRBV11-2 and J usage is TRBJ2-1, with 8 bases fitting TRBD2. V lost 5 bases and J lost 1; bases outside the gene matches: 7. Germline V gene sequence: CDR1 SGHAT, CDR2 FQNNGV. The length of the CDR3 is 16 residues. The CDR3 reads CASSMLAGGSYNEQFF. CDR3 nucleotide sequence: TGTGCCAGCAGCATGCTGGCGGGAGGTTCCTACAATGAGCAGTTCTTC.

The rearrangement uses TRBV20-1 and TRBJ1-4, with 7 bases fitting TRBD1. V lost 3 bases and J lost 8; bases outside the gene matches: 0. The germline gives CDR1 DFQATT, CDR2 SNEGSKA (reference sequence). The length of the CDR3 is 11 residues. The CDR3 sequence is CSARDREKLFF. DNA for the CDR3: TGCAGTGCTAGGGACAGGGAAAAACTGTTTTTT.

This clone was observed a few times. The chain joins TRBV7-9 to TRBJ2-7; 8 bases are a match to TRBD1. J lost 4 bases, V lost 2 bases, and 1 base had no gene match. The CDR3 is made up of 13 amino acids. The germline CDR1 and CDR2 sequences are SEHNR and FQNEAQ (reference sequence). The CDR3 nucleotides read TGTGCCAGCAGCTTAACAGGGGGGTACGAGCAGTACTTC. Translated, it gives CASSLTGGYEQYF.

V usage is TRBV10-3 and J usage is TRBJ1-3; D is perhaps TRBD1 (5 bases). The CDR3 runs to 14 residues. The germline V gene encodes CDR1 ENHRY and CDR2 SYGVKD. Trimming took 10 bases from V and 4 from J, leaving 17 bases between them. CDR3 protein: CATLSGGSGNTIYF. In DNA form, the CDR3 reads TGTGCCACTCTTTCCGGGGGTTCAGGAAACACCATATATTTT.

This clone was seen only a few times. CDR3 region: CASSVGGWNTEAFF. In DNA, the CDR3 is TGTGCCAGCAGCGTAGGGGGCTGGAACACTGAAGCTTTCTTT. The rearrangement links TRBV9 to TRBJ1-1; tentative D call: TRBD1 (5 bases). Trimming removed 0 bases from V and 1 base from J, with 7 bases in between. The CDR3 contains 14 residues. Germline V CDR1 and CDR2: SGDLS, YYNGEE.

The V and J genes are TRBV5-4 and TRBJ2-7; 7 positions match TRBD1. The V gene's germline CDR1 is SGHNT and CDR2 YYREEE (reference sequence). V lost 2 bases to trimming and J lost 6 bases; unmatched junction nucleotides: 8. This CDR3 is 14 amino acids long. CDR3 loop: CASSLPGQSPEQYF. CDR3 nucleotide sequence: TGTGCCAGCAGCTTACCGGGACAGTCACCCGAGCAGTACTTC.

This clone occurred a few times. The CDR3 region is CASSAGLAGGDKTQYF. Here the CDR3 DNA reads TGCGCCAGCAGCGCGGGACTAGCGGGGGGGGATAAGACCCAGTACTTC. The J gene is TRBJ2-5, the V gene TRBV5-1; TRBD2 aligns across 16 bases. The J segment lost 6 bases and the V segment lost 4 bases, leaving 6 bases of the junction unmatched. The CDR3 runs 16 residues. CDR1 SGHRS and CDR2 YFSETQ come from the germline V gene.

CDR3 protein: CASSDDGGGSYEQYF. In DNA, the CDR3 is TGTGCCAGCAGTGATGATGGCGGGGGTTCCTACGAGCAGTACTTC. The J gene is TRBJ2-7, the V gene TRBV6-1; 7 bases line up with TRBD2. This CDR3 has 15 residues. CDR1 MNHNS and CDR2 SASEGT come from the germline V gene. J lost 1 base, V lost 3 bases, and 6 bases had no gene match.

As for this clone: The identical CDR3 is also encoded by other nucleotide sequences in the sample. The CDR3 coding sequence is TGCAGCGTTGAGCGCGGGCCAGATACGCAGTATTTT. It translates to CSVERGPDTQYF. J is TRBJ2-3 and V is TRBV29-1, with D possibly TRBD2 on 5 matching bases. The CDR3 is 12 residues long. V was shortened by 3 bases and J by 4 bases, with 8 bases between the two germline ends. Germline assignment: CDR1 SQVTM and CDR2 ANQGSEA.

The table lists this clone with a few counts. This sequence may be a read error, since a much larger clone differs from it by one base. The genes are TRBV2 and TRBJ2-2, with D possibly TRBD2 on 5 matching bases. This CDR3 has 13 amino acids. Trimming removed 2 bases from V and 5 bases from J, with 6 bases in between. Germline-derived CDR1 and CDR2 are SNHLY and FYNNEI. CDR3 loop: CASSERGTGELFF. The DNA of the CDR3 is TGTGCCAGCAGTGAACGGGGAACCGGGGAGCTGTTTTTT. The entire variable domain, with the rest obtained from reference TRBV2 and TRBJ2-2, is as follows: EPEVTQTPSHQVTQMGQEVILRCVPISNHLYFYWYRQILGQKVEFLVSFYNNEISEKSEIFDDQFSVERPDGSNFTLKIRSTKLEDSAMYFCASSERGTGELFFGEGSRLTVL.

The chain combines TRBV30 with TRBJ1-6; no reliable D call. Germline loops: CDR1 GTSNPN, CDR2 SVGIG (reference sequence). The CDR3 spans 13 residues. Trimming shortened V by 1 base and J by 9 bases, and 10 bases separated the two germline ends. CDR3 in DNA: TGTGCCTGGAGTGAGTATAGGAGTTCACCCCTCCACTTT. Amino acid sequence: CAWSEYRSSPLHF.

V usage is TRBV11-2 and J usage is TRBJ1-1; 12 bases fit TRBD1. V lost 0 bases to trimming and J lost 5 bases; unmatched junction nucleotides: 7. CDR3 length: 17 amino acids. Germline assignment: CDR1 SGHAT and CDR2 FQNNGV. The CDR3 loop reads CASSLDGDRGLSTEAFF. In nucleotides, the CDR3 is TGTGCCAGCAGCTTAGACGGGGACAGGGGGCTTAGTACTGAAGCTTTCTTT.

This clone has just a few counts. The chain has TRBV6-1 and TRBJ1-3; 8 bases match TRBD1. CDR1 is MNHNS, CDR2 SASEGT, per germline. Trimming at V came to 5 bases and at J to 2 bases, leaving 2 bases not matched to a gene. The CDR3 runs to 14 residues. The CDR3 loop is CASSKQGAGNTIYF. The CDR3 DNA sequence: TGTGCCAGCAGTAAACAGGGGGCTGGAAACACCATATATTTT.

The rearrangement joins TRBV28 to TRBJ2-1, with D perhaps TRBD2 (5 bases). V lost 5 bases, J lost 6 bases, and 14 bases lay in between. Germline CDR1 and CDR2: MDHEN and SYDVKM. The CDR3 is made up of 14 amino acids. This CDR3 is CASSNRDSANEQFF. The DNA for the CDR3 is TGTGCCAGCAGTAACCGGGATAGCGCCAATGAGCAGTTCTTC.